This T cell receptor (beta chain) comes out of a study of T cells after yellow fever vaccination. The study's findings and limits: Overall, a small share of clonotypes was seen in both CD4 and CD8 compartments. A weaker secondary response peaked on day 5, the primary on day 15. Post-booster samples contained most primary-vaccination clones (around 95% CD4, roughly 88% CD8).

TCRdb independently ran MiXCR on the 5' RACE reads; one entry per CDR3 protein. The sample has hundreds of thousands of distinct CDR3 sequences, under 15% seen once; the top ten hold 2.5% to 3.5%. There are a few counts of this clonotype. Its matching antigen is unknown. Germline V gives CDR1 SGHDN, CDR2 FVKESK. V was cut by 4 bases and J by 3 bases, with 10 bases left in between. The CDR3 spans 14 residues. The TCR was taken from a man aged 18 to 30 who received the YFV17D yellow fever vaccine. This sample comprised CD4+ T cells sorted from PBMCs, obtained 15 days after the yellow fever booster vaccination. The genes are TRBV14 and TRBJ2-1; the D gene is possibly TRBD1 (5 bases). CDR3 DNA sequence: TGTGCCAGCAGCCCTTCGACAGTCTACAATGAGCAGTTCTTC. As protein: CASSPSTVYNEQFF.